Here is one TCR beta chain with its context. Its antigen is still unknown. Every bit of the isolated RNA underwent reverse transcription, so sequencing read expressed TCRB transcripts. TCRdb's table, derived via immunoSEQ multiplex PCR, lists solely in-frame clones and lacks some. The sample comprises about 160,000 clones, roughly 60% of which are singletons, and about 0.089% rests with the top ten. The data belong to a study of beta chain features in type 1 diabetes. Looking at the study overall: On cell yields, gender and age, patients and healthy donors were similar.

Whole-study results and caveats: People with Type 1 diabetes carried modestly yet significantly shorter TCRB CDR3s in all four CD4+ subsets. Sequencing used cDNA, and cells with high TCR expression could therefore be over-represented. Naive, central memory and Treg TCRB repertoires appeared more alike in patients than in healthy donors.

Per the germline V gene, CDR1 is GTSNPN and CDR2 is SVGIG (reference sequence). V lost 5 bases, J lost 4 bases, and 20 bases lay in between. CDR3 size: 15 residues. Each of the sorted populations had a purity greater than 95%. Sequencing used naive CD4+ T cells from blood. This rearrangement joins TRBV30 to TRBJ1-2; D is possibly TRBD1 (5 bases). This receptor was identified in a man aged 25-40 years with type 1 diabetes. CDR3 coding DNA: TGTGCCTGGGGCTCCGGCGAGGGGCGCCTCTATGGCTACACCTTC. It encodes CAWGSGEGRLYGYTF.